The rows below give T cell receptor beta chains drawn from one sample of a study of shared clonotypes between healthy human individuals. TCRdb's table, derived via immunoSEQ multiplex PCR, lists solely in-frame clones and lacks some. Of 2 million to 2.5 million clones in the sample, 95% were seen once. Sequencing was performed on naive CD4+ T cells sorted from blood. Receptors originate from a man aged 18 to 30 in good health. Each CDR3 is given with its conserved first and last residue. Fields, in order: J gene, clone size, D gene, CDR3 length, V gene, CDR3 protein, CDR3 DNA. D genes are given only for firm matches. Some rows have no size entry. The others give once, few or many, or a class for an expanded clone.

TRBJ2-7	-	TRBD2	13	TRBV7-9	CASSPSSGSEQYF	TGTGCCAGCAGCCCATCTAGCGGGAGCGAACAGTACTTC
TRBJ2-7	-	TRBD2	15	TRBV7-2	CASSLGRESYYEQYF	TGTGCCAGCAGCTTAGGGCGGGAGTCTTACTACGAGCAGTACTTC
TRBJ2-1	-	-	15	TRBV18	CASSPPGLTYNEQFF	TGTGCCAGCTCACCCCCGGGACTCACCTACAATGAGCAGTTCTTC
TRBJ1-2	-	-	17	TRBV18	CASSPLSGRTFGYGYTF	TGTGCCAGCTCACCACTTTCGGGCAGAACTTTCGGCTATGGCTACACCTTC
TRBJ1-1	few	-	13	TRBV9	CASSVDLNTEAFF	TGTGCCAGCAGCGTAGACTTGAACACTGAAGCTTTCTTT
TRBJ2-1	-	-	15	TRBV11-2	CASSLGLDLANEQFF	TGTGCCAGCAGCTTGGGTCTAGACCTCGCCAATGAGCAGTTCTTC
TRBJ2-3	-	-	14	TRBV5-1	CASSLGKGSDTQYF	TGCGCCAGCAGCCTCGGCAAGGGCTCAGATACGCAGTATTTT
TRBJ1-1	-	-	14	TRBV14	CASSPYQGGTEAFF	TGTGCCAGCAGCCCTTATCAGGGAGGCACTGAAGCTTTCTTT
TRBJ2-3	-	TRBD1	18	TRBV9	CASSARQGAELASNTQYF	TGTGCCAGCAGCGCCAGACAGGGGGCCGAACTAGCGTCAAATACGCAGTATTTT
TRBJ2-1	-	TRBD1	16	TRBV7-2	CASSARQGAYYNEQFF	TGTGCCAGCAGCGCCCGACAGGGGGCGTACTACAATGAGCAGTTCTTC
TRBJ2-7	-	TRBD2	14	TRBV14	CASSLAGGTYEQYF	TGTGCCAGCAGCCTGGCGGGGGGGACCTACGAGCAGTACTTC
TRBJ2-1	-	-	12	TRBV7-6	CASSYEGNEQFF	TGTGCCAGCAGCTACGAGGGAAATGAGCAGTTCTTC
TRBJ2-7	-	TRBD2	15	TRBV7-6	CASSLVAGGSYEQYF	TGTGCCAGCAGCTTAGTAGCGGGAGGTTCCTACGAGCAGTACTTC
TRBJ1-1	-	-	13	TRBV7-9	CASSLKGDTEAFF	TGTGCCAGCAGCTTAAAAGGGGATACTGAAGCTTTCTTT
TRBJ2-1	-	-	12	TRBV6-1	CASRAGEIEQFF	TGTGCCAGCAGAGCAGGGGAGATTGAGCAGTTCTTC
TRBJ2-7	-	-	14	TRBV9	CASSVGGDSYEQYF	TGTGCCAGCAGCGTAGGAGGGGATTCCTACGAGCAGTACTTC
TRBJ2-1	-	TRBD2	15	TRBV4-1	CASSQDLGGGLGEFF	TGCGCCAGCAGCCAAGATCTCGGGGGGGGACTAGGCGAGTTCTTC
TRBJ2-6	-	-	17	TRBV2	CASTSSGAPSGANVLTF	TGTGCCAGCACGTCTTCAGGGGCCCCCTCTGGGGCCAACGTCCTGACTTTC
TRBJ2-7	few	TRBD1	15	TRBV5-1	CASSWGQGSSYEQYF	TGCGCCAGCAGCTGGGGACAGGGGAGCTCCTACGAGCAGTACTTC
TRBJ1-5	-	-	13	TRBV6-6	CASTTEVNQPQHF	TGTGCCAGCACGACAGAGGTCAATCAGCCCCAGCATTTT
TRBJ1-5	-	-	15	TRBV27	CASASLGVSNQPQHF	TGTGCCAGCGCAAGTCTGGGAGTAAGCAATCAGCCCCAGCATTTT
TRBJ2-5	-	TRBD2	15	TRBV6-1	CASILGLAGGQTQYF	TGTGCCAGCATCCTGGGACTAGCGGGGGGACAGACCCAGTACTTC
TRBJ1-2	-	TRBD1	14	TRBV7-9	CASSAGDSGYGYTF	TGTGCCAGCAGCGCCGGGGACAGCGGATATGGCTACACCTTC
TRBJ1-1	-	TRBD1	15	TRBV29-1	CSAQGARTRNTEAFF	TGCAGCGCCCAGGGGGCCCGGACACGGAACACTGAAGCTTTCTTT
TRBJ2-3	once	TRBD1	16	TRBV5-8	CASSPLTGDVTDTQYF	TGTGCCAGCAGCCCACTGACAGGGGACGTCACAGATACGCAGTATTTT
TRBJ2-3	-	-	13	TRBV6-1	CASNPGDTDTQYF	TGTGCCAGCAACCCGGGTGACACAGATACGCAGTATTTT
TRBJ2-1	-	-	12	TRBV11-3	CASSLQDDEQFF	TGTGCCAGCAGCTTACAGGACGATGAGCAGTTCTTC
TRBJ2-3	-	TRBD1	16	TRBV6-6	CASSSRDRGSPDTQYF	TGTGCCAGCAGTTCCCGGGACAGGGGGTCCCCAGATACGCAGTATTTT